A single T cell receptor (beta chain) is shown here with its context. The sample belongs to a study of technical replicates of blood from a few donors. The CDR3 has 17 residues. V was pared by 6 bases and J by 1 base, with 17 bases of the junction left unmatched. Germline V gene data show CDR1 as SQVTM and CDR2 as ANQGSEA. Generated by immunoSEQ multiplex PCR, the TCRdb table keeps only in-frame clones and is missing some. The data show about 100,000 clones, 95% seen once. This TCR was recovered from a human donor in good health. The sequenced sample was T cells isolated from PBMCs. The J gene is TRBJ1-2, the V gene TRBV29-1; TRBD1 matches at 7 bases. Here the CDR3 DNA reads TGCAGCGTCGCTGATAGCAACTCCGGGACAGTTAACTATGGCTACACCTTC. It yields the protein CSVADSNSGTVNYGYTF.